Here is one T cell receptor beta chain with its context. Exclusion applied to patients with autoimmune disease history or systemic immunosuppression. The data belong to a study of OX40 agonist ivuxolimab in advanced cancers. Overall study: Enrolled patients in dose escalation had cancers that were hepatocellular carcinoma, melanoma, renal cell or head and neck cancer.

Here immunoSEQ multiplex PCR was the method, and the copy in TCRdb shows in-frame clones only, minus some. The profile shows about 67,000 clones, about 85% of them singletons. The source of this sequence is an adult with an advanced solid tumor such as melanoma, head and neck, liver or kidney cancer. The starting material was CD4+ or CD8+ T cells sorted from blood, obtained in a trial of the OX40 agonist ivuxolimab.

The CDR3 region has the DNA TGTGCCAGTAATAGACAGTCTGGCTCTGGAAACACCATATATTTT. This sequence encodes CASNRQSGSGNTIYF. The chain recombines TRBV19 with TRBJ1-3; a weak D match, TRBD1 (5 bases). Germline V gives CDR1 LNHDA, CDR2 SQIVND (reference sequence). V dropped 7 bases and J dropped 0 bases, with 13 bases sitting between them. The CDR3 extends over 15 amino acids. Based on the CDR3 plus reference TRBV19 and TRBJ1-3, the full variable domain is DGGITQSPKYLFRKEGQNVTLSCEQNLNHDAMYWYRQDPGQGLRLIYYSQIVNDFQKGDIAEGYSVSREKKESFPLTVTSAQKNPTAFYLCASNRQSGSGNTIYFGEGSWLTVV.